This TCR beta chain emerged from a study of blood T cells in healthy people across ages. This clonotype has only a few counts. Then a second PCR, running roughly 7 to 11 cycles, was carried out with a sample-barcoded 5' primer and a J-beta primer mix. Each cDNA molecule, via a template-switch adaptor with 12 random nucleotides, was tagged. TCRdb reprocessed the 5' RACE reads via MiXCR and lists one record per CDR3 protein. Altogether about 1.6 million distinct CDR3 sequences are present, 30% to 35% being singletons, with the ten largest covering around 11%. Collection of approximately 9.3 milliliters of peripheral blood was performed for each donor. Per sample, a minimum of 6 million PBMCs were isolated. Germline CDR1 reads MNHNY; CDR2 reads SVGAGI (reference sequence). This CDR3 has 14 residues. The germline V and J ends were trimmed by 2 bases and 11 bases, with 16 bases remaining between them.

This sequence joins TRBV6-6 and TRBJ2-1; D gene uncertain. The sequence was obtained from a woman in her twenties or thirties in good health. Specimen: blood. Written as DNA, the CDR3 is TGTGCCAGCAGTTACCGAGGACCTACTGGGAAGCAGTTCTTC. Residues: CASSYRGPTGKQFF.